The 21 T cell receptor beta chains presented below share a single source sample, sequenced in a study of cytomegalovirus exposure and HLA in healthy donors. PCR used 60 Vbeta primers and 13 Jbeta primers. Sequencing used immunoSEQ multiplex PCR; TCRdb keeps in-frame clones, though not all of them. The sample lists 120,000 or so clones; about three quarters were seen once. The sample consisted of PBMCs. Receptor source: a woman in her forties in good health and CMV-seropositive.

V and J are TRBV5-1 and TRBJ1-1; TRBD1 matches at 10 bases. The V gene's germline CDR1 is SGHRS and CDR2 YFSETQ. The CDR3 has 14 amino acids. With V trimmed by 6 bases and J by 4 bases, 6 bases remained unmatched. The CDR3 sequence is CASNGQGVTTEAFF. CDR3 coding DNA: TGCGCCAGCAACGGACAGGGGGTTACCACTGAAGCTTTCTTT.

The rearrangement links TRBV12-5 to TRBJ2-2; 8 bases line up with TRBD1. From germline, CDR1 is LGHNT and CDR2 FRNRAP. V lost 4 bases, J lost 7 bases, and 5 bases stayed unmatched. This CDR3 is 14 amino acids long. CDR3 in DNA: TGTGCTAGTGGTTCTACAGGGGGAGGCGGGGAGCTGTTTTTT. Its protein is CASGSTGGGGELFF.

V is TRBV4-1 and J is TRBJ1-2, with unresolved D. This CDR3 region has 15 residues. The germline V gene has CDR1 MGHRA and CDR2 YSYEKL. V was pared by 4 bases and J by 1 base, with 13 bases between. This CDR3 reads CASSPGSSYNYGYTF. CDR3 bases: TGCGCCAGCAGCCCCGGGAGCTCCTATAACTATGGCTACACCTTC.

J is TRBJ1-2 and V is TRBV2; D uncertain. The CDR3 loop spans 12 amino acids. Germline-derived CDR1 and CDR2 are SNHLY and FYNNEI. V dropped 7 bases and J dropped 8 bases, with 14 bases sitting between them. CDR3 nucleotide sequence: TGTGCCAGCAAGAGGGAGGGTGACGGCTACACCTTC. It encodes CASKREGDGYTF.

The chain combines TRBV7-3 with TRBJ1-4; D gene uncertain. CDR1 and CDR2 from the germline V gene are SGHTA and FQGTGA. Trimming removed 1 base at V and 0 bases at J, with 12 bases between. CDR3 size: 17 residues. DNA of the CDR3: TGTGCCAGCAGCTTAAATCGAGGTAGGTCAACTAATGAAAAACTGTTTTTT. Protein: CASSLNRGRSTNEKLFF. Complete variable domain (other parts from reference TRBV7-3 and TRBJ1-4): GAGVSQTPSNKVTEKGKYVELRCDPISGHTALYWYRQSLGQGPEFLIYFQGTGAADDSGLPNDRFFAVRPEGSVSTLKIQRTERGDSAVYLCASSLNRGRSTNEKLFFGSGTQLSVL.

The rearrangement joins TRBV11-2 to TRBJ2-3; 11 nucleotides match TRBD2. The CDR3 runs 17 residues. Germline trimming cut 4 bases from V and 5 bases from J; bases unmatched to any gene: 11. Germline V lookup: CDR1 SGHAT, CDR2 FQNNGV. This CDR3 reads CASSWGVAGGRGDTQYF. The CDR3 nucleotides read TGTGCCAGCAGCTGGGGGGTAGCGGGAGGGCGAGGAGATACGCAGTATTTT. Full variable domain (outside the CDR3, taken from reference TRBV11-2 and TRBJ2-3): EAGVAQSPRYKIIEKRQSVAFWCNPISGHATLYWYQQILGQGPKLLIQFQNNGVVDDSQLPKDRFSAERLKGVDSTLKIQPAKLEDSAVYLCASSWGVAGGRGDTQYFGPGTRLTVL.

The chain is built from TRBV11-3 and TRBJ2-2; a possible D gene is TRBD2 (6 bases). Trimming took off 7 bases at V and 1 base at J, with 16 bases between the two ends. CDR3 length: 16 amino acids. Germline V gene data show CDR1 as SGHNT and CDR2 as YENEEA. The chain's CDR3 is CASTSDGGVNTGELFF. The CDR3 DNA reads TGTGCCAGCACCAGTGATGGAGGGGTGAACACCGGGGAGCTGTTTTTT.

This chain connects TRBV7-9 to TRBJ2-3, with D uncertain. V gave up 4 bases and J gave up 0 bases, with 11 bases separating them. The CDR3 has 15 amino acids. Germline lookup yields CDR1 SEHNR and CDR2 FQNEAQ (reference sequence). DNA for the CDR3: TGTGCCAGCAGCTCCGGCGACACCAGCACAGATACGCAGTATTTT. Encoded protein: CASSSGDTSTDTQYF. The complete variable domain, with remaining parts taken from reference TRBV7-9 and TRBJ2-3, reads DTGVSQNPRHKITKRGQNVTFRCDPISEHNRLYWYRQTLGQGPEFLTYFQNEAQLEKSRLLSDRFSAERPKGSFSTLEIQRTEQGDSAMYLCASSSGDTSTDTQYFGPGTRLTVL.

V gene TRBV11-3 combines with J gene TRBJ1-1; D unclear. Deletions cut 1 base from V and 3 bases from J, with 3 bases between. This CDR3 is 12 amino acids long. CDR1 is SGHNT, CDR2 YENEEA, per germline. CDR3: CASSLGDTEAFF. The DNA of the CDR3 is TGTGCCAGCAGCTTAGGAGACACTGAAGCTTTCTTT.

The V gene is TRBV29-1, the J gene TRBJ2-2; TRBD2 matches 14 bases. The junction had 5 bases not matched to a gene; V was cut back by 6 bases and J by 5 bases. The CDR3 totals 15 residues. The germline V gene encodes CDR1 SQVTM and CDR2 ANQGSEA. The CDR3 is CSVGTSGGRTGELFF. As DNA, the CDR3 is TGCAGCGTCGGGACTAGCGGGGGTCGGACCGGGGAGCTGTTTTTT.

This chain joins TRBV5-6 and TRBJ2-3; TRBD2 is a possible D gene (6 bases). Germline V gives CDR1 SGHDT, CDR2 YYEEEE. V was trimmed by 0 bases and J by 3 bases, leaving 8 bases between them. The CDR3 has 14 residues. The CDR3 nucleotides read TGTGCCAGCAGCTTGGCGGAGGGAACAGATACGCAGTATTTT. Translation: CASSLAEGTDTQYF.

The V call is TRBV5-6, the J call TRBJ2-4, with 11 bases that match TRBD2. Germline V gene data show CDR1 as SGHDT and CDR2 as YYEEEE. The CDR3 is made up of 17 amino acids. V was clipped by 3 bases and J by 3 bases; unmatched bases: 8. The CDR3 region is CASSSQGLADFKNIQYF. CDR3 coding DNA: TGTGCCAGCAGCTCGCAGGGACTAGCGGATTTCAAAAACATTCAGTACTTC.

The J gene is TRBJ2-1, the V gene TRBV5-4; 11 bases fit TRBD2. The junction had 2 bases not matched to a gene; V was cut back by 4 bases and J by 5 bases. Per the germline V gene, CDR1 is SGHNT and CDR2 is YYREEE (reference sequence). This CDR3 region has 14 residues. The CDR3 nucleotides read TGTGCCAGCAGCATGGGACTAGCGGACAATGAGCAGTTCTTC. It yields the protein CASSMGLADNEQFF.

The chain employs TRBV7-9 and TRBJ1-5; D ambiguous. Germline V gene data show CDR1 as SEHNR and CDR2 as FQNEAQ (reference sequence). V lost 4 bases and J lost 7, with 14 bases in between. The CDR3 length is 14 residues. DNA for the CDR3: TGTGCCAGCAGCTCGACTGTCACCAAACAGCCCCAGCATTTT. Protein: CASSSTVTKQPQHF.

CDR3 in DNA: TGTGCCAGCAGCGTGGGACTAGCGGGCACAGATACGCAGTATTTT. Translating gives CASSVGLAGTDTQYF. The chain employs TRBV7-2 and TRBJ2-3; 11 bases fit TRBD2. The CDR3 contains 15 residues. The V and J ends lost 5 bases and 1 base, in that order; junction bases with no gene match: 2. CDR1 and CDR2 (germline): SGHTA, FQGNSA.

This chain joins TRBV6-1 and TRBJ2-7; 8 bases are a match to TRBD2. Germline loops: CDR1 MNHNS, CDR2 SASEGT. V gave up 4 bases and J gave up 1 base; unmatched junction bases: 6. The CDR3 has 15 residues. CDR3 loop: CASSAAQRGSYEQYF. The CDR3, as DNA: TGTGCCAGCAGTGCTGCTCAGCGGGGGTCCTACGAGCAGTACTTC.

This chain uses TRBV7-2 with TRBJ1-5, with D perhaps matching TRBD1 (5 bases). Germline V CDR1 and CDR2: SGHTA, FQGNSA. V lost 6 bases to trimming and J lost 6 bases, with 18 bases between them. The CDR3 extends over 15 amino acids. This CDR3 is CASRRGGGDGQPQHF. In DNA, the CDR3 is TGTGCCAGCAGAAGAGGCGGGGGTGATGGTCAGCCCCAGCATTTT.

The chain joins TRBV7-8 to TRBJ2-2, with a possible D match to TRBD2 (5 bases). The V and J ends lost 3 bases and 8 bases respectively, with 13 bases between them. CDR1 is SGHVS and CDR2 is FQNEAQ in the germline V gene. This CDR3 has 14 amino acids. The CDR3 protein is CASSLRETAGELFF. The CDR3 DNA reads TGTGCCAGCAGCTTGAGGGAGACTGCAGGGGAGCTGTTTTTT.

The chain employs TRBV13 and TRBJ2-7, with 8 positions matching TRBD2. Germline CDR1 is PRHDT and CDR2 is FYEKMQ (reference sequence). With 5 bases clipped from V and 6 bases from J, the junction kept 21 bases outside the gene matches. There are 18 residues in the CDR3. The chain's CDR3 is CASSPLGREVAGGAEQYF. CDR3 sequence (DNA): TGTGCCAGCAGCCCATTAGGCAGGGAGGTTGCCGGGGGGGCCGAGCAGTACTTC. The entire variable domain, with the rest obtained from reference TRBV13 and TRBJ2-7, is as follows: AAGVIQSPRHLIKEKRETATLKCYPIPRHDTVYWYQQGPGQDPQFLISFYEKMQSDKGSIPDRFSAQQFSDYHSELNMSSLELGDSALYFCASSPLGREVAGGAEQYFGPGTRLTVT.

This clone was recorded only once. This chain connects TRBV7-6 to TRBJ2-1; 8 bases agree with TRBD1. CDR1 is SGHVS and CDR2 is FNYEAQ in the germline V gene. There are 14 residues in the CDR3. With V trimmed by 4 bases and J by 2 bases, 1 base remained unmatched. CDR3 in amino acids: CASSSDRAYNEQFF. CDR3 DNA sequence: TGTGCCAGCAGCTCGGACAGGGCCTACAATGAGCAGTTCTTC.

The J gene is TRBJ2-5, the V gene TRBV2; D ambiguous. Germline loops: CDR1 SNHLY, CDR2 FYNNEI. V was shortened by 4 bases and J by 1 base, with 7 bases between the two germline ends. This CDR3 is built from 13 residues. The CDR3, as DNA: TGTGCCAGCAGTGCAAGAGTCCAAGAGACCCAGTACTTC. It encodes CASSARVQETQYF.